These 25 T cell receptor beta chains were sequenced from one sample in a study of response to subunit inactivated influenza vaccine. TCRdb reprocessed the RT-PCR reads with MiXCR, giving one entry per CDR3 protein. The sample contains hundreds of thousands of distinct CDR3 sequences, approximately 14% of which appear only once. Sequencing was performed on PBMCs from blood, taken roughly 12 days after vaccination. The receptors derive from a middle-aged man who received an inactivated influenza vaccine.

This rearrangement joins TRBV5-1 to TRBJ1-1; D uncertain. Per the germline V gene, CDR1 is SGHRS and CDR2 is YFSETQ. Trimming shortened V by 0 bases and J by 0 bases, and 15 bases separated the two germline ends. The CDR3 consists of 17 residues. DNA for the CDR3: TGCGCCAGCAGCTTGGGAAAAGCACGGACCATGAACACTGAAGCTTTCTTT. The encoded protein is CASSLGKARTMNTEAFF.

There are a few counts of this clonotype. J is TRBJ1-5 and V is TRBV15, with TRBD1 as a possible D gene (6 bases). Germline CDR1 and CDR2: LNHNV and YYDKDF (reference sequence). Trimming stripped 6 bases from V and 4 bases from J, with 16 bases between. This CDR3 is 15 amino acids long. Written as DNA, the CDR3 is TGTGCCACCAGTTACACCGGGACAAATAATCAGCCCCAGCATTTT. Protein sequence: CATSYTGTNNQPQHF.

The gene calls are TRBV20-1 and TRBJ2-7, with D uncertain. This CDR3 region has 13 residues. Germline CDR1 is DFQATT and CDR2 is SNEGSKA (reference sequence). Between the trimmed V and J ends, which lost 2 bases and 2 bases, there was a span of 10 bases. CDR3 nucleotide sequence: TGCAGTGCTAGACTGACTCGAGCCTACGAGCAGTACTTC. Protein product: CSARLTRAYEQYF.

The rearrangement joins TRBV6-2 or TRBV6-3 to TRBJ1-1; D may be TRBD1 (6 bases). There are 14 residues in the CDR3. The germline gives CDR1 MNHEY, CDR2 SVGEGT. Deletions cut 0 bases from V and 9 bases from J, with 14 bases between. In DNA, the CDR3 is TGTGCCAGCAGTTACTCGGTCATAGGGGGAAAAGCTTTCTTT. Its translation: CASSYSVIGGKAFF.

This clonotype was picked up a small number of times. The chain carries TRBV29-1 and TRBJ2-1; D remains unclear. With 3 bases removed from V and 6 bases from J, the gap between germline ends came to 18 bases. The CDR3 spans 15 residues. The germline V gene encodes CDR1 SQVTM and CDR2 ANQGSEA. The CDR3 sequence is CSVETTLGPFNEQFF. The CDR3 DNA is TGCAGCGTTGAGACGACCCTTGGACCTTTCAATGAGCAGTTCTTC.

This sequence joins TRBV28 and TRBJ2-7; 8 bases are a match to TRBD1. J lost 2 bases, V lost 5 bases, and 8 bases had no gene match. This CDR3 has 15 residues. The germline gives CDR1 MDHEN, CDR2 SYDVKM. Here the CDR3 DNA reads TGTGCCAGCAGTCCGCTCGGGACAGGAACCTACGAGCAGTACTTC. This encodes CASSPLGTGTYEQYF.

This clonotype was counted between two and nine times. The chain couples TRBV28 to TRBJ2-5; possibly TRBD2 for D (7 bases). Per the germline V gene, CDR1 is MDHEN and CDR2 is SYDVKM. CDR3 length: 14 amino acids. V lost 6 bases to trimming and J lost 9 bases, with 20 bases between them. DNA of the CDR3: TGTGCCAGCAGCGTGATCGGGGGGAGGGGGGCCCAGTACTTC. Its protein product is CASSVIGGRGAQYF.

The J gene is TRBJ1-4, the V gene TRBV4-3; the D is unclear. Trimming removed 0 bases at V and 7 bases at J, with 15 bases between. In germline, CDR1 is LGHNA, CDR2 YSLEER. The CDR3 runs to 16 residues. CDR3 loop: CASSQDKAGWGEKLFF. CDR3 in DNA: TGCGCCAGCAGCCAAGATAAAGCGGGGTGGGGTGAAAAACTGTTTTTT.

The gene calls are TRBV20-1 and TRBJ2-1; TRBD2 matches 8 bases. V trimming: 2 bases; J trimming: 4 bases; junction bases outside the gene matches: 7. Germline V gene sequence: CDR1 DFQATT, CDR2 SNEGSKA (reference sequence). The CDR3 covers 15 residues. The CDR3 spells CSARQAGGRYNEQFF. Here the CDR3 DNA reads TGCAGTGCTAGACAGGCGGGAGGCCGTTACAATGAGCAGTTCTTC.

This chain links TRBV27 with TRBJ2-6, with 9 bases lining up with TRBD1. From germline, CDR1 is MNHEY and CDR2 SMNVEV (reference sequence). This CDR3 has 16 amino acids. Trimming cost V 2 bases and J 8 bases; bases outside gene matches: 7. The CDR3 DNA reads TGTGCCAGCAGTTTACGTATAGGGACAGGGACCAACGTCCTGACTTTC. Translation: CASSLRIGTGTNVLTF.

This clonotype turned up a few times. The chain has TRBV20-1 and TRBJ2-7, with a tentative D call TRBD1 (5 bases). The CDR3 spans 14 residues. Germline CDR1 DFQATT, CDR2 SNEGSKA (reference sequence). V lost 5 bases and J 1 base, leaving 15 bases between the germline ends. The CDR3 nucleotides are TGCAGTGCTTTTCCCCCAGGGCCATCCTACGAGCAGTACTTC. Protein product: CSAFPPGPSYEQYF.

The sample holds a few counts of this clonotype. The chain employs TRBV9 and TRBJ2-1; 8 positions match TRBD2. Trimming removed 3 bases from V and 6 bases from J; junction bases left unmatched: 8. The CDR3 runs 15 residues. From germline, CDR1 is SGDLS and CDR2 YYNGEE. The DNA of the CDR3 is TGTGCCAGCAGCGCATCGGGAGGGGAGGCCAATGAGCAGTTCTTC. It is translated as CASSASGGEANEQFF.

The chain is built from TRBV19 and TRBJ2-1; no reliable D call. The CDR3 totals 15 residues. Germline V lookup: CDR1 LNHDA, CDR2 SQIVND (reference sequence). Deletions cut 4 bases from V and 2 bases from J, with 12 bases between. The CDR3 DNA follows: TGTGCCAGTAGTACCTCTTTTGCTCCCTACAATGAGCAGTTCTTC. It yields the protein CASSTSFAPYNEQFF. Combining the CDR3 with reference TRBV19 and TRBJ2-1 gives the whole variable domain DGGITQSPKYLFRKEGQNVTLSCEQNLNHDAMYWYRQDPGQGLRLIYYSQIVNDFQKGDIAEGYSVSREKKESFPLTVTSAQKNPTAFYLCASSTSFAPYNEQFFGPGTRLTVL.

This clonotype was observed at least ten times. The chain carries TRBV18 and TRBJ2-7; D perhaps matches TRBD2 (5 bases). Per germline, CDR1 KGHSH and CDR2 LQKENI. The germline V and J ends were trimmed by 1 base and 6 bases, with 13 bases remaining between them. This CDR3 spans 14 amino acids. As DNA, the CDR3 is TGTGCCAGCTCACCACTCATACGGGGTCGCGAGCAGTACTTC. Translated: CASSPLIRGREQYF.

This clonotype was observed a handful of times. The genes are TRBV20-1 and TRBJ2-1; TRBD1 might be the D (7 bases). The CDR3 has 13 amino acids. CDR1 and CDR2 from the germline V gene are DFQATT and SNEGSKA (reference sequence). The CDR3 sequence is CSGRGGAGYEQFF. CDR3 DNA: TGCAGCGGTAGAGGGGGCGCGGGGTATGAGCAGTTCTTC.

The CDR3 region is CASTTPGTVYGYTF. The CDR3 DNA reads as TGTGCCAGCACCACCCCCGGGACAGTCTATGGCTACACCTTC. The chain couples TRBV2 to TRBJ1-2, with 7 nucleotides matching TRBD1. This CDR3 is 14 amino acids long. V lost 7 bases and J lost 4; bases outside the gene matches: 9. Germline V CDR1 and CDR2: SNHLY, FYNNEI.

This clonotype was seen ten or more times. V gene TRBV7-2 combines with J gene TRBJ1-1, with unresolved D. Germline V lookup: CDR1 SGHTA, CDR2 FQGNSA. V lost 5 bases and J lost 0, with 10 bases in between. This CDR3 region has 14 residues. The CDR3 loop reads CASSRGTMNTEAFF. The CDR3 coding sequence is TGTGCCAGCAGCCGAGGCACCATGAACACTGAAGCTTTCTTT.

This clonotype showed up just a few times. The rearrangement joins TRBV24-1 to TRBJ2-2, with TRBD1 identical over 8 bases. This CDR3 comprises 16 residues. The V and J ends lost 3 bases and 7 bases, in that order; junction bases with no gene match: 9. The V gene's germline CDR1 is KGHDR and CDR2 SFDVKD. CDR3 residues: CATSDPLTGVDGELFF. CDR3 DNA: TGTGCCACCAGTGATCCCCTGACAGGGGTCGACGGGGAGCTGTTTTTT.

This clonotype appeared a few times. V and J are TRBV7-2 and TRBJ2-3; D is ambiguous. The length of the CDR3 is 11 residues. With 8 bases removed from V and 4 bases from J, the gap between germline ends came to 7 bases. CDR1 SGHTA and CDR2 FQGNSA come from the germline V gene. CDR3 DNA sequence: TGTGCCAGCCCCCCACCAGATACGCAGTATTTT. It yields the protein CASPPPDTQYF.

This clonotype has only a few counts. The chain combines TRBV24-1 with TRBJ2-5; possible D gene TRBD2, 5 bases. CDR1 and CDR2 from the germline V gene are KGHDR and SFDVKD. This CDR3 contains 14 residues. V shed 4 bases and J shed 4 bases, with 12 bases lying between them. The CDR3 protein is CATSEWAGGETQYF. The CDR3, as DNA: TGTGCCACCAGTGAATGGGCCGGAGGAGAGACCCAGTACTTC.

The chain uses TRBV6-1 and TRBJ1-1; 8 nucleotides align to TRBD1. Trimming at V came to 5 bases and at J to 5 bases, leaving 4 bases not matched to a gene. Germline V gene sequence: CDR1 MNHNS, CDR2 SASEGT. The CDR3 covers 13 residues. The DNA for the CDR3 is TGTGCCAGCAGTACAGGGGGAAGGACTGAAGCTTTCTTT. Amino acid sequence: CASSTGGRTEAFF.

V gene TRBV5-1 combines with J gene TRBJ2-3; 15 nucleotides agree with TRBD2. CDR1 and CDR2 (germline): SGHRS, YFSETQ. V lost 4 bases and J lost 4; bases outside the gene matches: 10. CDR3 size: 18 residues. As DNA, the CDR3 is TGCGCCAGCAGCGTCCGGGGACTAGCGGGGGGCGTGCCAGATACGCAGTATTTT. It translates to CASSVRGLAGGVPDTQYF.

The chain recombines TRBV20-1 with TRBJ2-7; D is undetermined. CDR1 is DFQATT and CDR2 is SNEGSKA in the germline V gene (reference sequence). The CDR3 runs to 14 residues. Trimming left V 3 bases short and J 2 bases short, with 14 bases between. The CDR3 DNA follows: TGCAGTGCTAGGGGGTGGGAAACTACCTACGAGCAGTACTTC. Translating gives CSARGWETTYEQYF.

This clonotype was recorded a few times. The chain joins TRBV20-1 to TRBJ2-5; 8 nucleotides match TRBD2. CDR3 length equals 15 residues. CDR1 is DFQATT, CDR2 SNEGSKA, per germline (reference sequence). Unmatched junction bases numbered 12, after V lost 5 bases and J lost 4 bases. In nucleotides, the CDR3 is TGCAGTGCTTCATCGTGGACTAGCAATATAGAGACCCAGTACTTC. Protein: CSASSWTSNIETQYF.

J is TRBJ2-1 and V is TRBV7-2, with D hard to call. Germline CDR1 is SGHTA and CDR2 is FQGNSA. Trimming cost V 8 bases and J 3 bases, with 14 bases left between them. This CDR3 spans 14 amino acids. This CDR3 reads CASRKPGDYNEQFF. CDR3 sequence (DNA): TGTGCCAGCCGCAAACCGGGCGACTACAATGAGCAGTTCTTC.